Reported below is one TCR beta chain. Antigen: not known. The sample belongs to a study of PD-1 blockade in classical Hodgkin lymphoma. Produced via immunoSEQ multiplex PCR; TCRdb's table is partial and in-frame only. Here the sample spans fewer than 25,000 clones, just over 85% being singletons. Study-level results: There was a significant rise in CD4+ TCR diversity by C4D1, with no such rise for CD8+. Prior to therapy, complete responders displayed diversity much like that of newly diagnosed patients.

The CDR3 sequence is 15 residues long. The ends were cut back, 5 bases at V and 2 bases at J, with 16 bases in the middle. Germline V CDR1 and CDR2: SGHRS, YFSETQ. No patient escaped relapse after autologous stem cell transplantation, and brentuximab vedotin exposure varied. The sequencing here drew on peripheral blood mononuclear cells (PBMCs), taken before the second cycle of nivolumab. The clonotype was recovered from a human donor with classical Hodgkin lymphoma. V gene TRBV5-1 combines with J gene TRBJ1-1; maybe TRBD1 (5 bases). The CDR3 is CASSLQGGGNTEAFF. Written as DNA, the CDR3 is TGCGCCAGCAGTTTGCAGGGTGGAGGCAACACTGAAGCTTTCTTT. Complete variable domain (other parts from reference TRBV5-1 and TRBJ1-1): KAGVTQTPRYLIKTRGQQVTLSCSPISGHRSVSWYQQTPGQGLQFLFEYFSETQRNKGNFPGRFSGRQFSNSRSEMNVSTLELGDSALYLCASSLQGGGNTEAFFGQGTRLTVV.